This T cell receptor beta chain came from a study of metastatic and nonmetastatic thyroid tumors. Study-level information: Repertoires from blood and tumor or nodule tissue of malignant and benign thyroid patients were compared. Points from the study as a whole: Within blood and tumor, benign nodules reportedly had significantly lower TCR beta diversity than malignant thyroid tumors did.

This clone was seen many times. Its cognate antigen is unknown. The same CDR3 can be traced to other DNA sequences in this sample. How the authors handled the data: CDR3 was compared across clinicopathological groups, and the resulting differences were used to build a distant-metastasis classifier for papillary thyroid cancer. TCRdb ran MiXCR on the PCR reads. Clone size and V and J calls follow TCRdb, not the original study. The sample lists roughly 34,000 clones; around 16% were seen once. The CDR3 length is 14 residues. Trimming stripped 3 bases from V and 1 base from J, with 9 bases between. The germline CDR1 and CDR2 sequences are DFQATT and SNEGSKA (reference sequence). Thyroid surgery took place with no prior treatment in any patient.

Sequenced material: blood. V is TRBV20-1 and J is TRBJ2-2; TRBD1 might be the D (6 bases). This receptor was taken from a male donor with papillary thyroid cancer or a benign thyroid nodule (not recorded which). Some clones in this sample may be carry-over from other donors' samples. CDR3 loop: CSARDSLNTGELFF. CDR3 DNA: TGCAGTGCTAGGGACAGCCTGAACACCGGGGAGCTGTTTTTT.